The sequence of this T cell receptor (beta chain) was determined in a study of blood T cell repertoires in COVID-19. Whole-study context: The study drew acute and convalescent COVID-19 samples from the United States, Italy and Spain. In each case, the material was cDNA or gDNA derived from T cells, B-cell-depleted T cells, or PBMCs.

From germline, CDR1 is SGDLS and CDR2 YYNGEE. The V and J ends lost 3 bases and 2 bases respectively, with 14 bases between them. CDR3 length: 16 residues. The study drew participants aged about 18 to 95 years from 20 to 30 US areas. Libraries were prepared by immunoSEQ multiplex PCR; TCRdb keeps only in-frame clonotypes and omits some of them. The repertoire holds some 260,000 clones, with under 95% as singletons. This clone was recorded only once. The chain recombines TRBV9 with TRBJ1-4, with D possibly being TRBD1 (5 bases). The source of this sequence is a woman aged 18-29 years who had recovered from COVID-19. Sequenced: PBMCs or T cells enriched from blood (not recorded which). CDR3 coding DNA: TGTGCCAGCAGCGCCTTGGGGGGATTGACTAATGAAAAACTGTTTTTT. Translation gives CASSALGGLTNEKLFF.